Listed below are T cell receptor beta chains from one sample, sequenced in a study of blood T cells in healthy people across ages. TCRdb redid the calling of the 5' RACE reads with MiXCR, one entry per CDR3 protein. The sample shows some 320,000 distinct CDR3 sequences, roughly 26% of them seen only once. The sequencing sample was made of blood. Source of these receptors: a woman aged 70-85 years in good health. Each CDR3 is given with its conserved first and last residue. Each record gives: J gene, V gene, CDR3 length, clone size, D gene, CDR3 protein, CDR3 DNA. A D gene is named only where the DNA matches it firmly. Part of the rows lack a size; the others show once, few, many or a class for expanded clones.

TRBJ2-2 TRBV12-3/TRBV12-4 15 NA TRBD1 CASSRPGTGSGELFF TGTGCCAGCAGTCGTCCCGGGACAGGGAGCGGGGAGCTGTTTTTT
TRBJ2-7 TRBV7-2 15 few NA CASSSPGGYSYEQYF TGTGCCAGCAGCTCACCCGGCGGGTACTCCTACGAGCAGTACTTC
TRBJ2-5 TRBV29-1 13 NA NA CSVKRQRQETQYF TGCAGCGTTAAGCGACAGCGTCAAGAGACCCAGTACTTC
TRBJ2-7 TRBV29-1 12 few NA CSAKTDAYEQYF TGCAGCGCGAAGACAGACGCCTACGAGCAGTACTTC
TRBJ2-1 TRBV28 12 NA NA CASSLPRREQFF TGTGCCAGCAGTTTGCCCAGGCGGGAGCAGTTCTTC
TRBJ2-5 TRBV20-1 12 few NA CSAIGVMETQYF TGCAGTGCTATCGGGGTAATGGAGACCCAGTACTTC
TRBJ2-1 TRBV4-2 13 NA NA CASSSGPFNEQFF TGTGCCAGCAGCTCAGGACCCTTCAATGAGCAGTTCTTC
TRBJ2-7 TRBV6-6 15 NA NA CASRPTGTATYEQYF TGTGCCAGCAGACCGACCGGGACGGCGACCTACGAGCAGTACTTC
TRBJ2-7 TRBV28 15 NA NA CASSLAPDSSYEQYF TGTGCCAGCAGTTTGGCCCCAGACAGCTCCTACGAGCAGTACTTC
TRBJ2-2 TRBV29-1 16 NA TRBD2 CSVEDRGGRAPGELFF TGCAGCGTTGAAGATCGGGGCGGGAGGGCCCCCGGGGAGCTGTTTTTT
TRBJ2-3 TRBV5-1 14 NA TRBD2 CASSLEGRADTQYF TGCGCCAGCAGCTTGGAAGGGAGGGCAGATACGCAGTATTTT
TRBJ1-1 TRBV6-2/TRBV6-3 15 NA TRBD1 CASSPTGTGLAEAFF TGTGCCAGCAGTCCCACCGGGACAGGATTGGCTGAAGCTTTCTTT
TRBJ2-1 TRBV15 14 NA TRBD1 CATSEPPTGNEQFF TGTGCCACCAGCGAGCCCCCGACAGGGAATGAGCAGTTCTTC
TRBJ1-2 TRBV20-1 12 NA TRBD1 CSGRDSDSGYTF TGCAGTGGACGGGACAGCGATTCGGGCTACACCTTC
TRBJ2-3 TRBV5-5 14 few TRBD1 CASSRDRVVDTQYF TGTGCCAGCAGTCGGGACAGGGTAGTAGATACGCAGTATTTT
TRBJ1-6 TRBV12-3/TRBV12-4 15 NA NA CASSLRESWASPLHF TGTGCCAGCAGTTTACGTGAGTCATGGGCTTCACCCCTCCACTTT
TRBJ1-3 TRBV29-1 11 many NA CSVEGGNTIYF TGCAGCGTTGAGGGCGGAAACACCATATATTTT
TRBJ2-7 TRBV6-5 14 few TRBD2 CASSLLAGAGEQYF TGTGCCAGCAGCCTACTAGCGGGAGCGGGGGAGCAGTACTTC
TRBJ2-1 TRBV6-1 14 few TRBD2 CASSVGLVISEQFF TGTGCCAGCAGTGTGGGACTAGTAATTTCTGAGCAGTTCTTC
TRBJ2-7 TRBV7-2 12 few NA CASSFPMREQYF TGTGCCAGCAGCTTCCCAATGAGGGAGCAGTACTTC
TRBJ2-5 TRBV20-1 17 NA TRBD2 CSAPQRPGLVSQETQYF TGCAGTGCTCCCCAGCGACCGGGACTAGTCAGTCAAGAGACCCAGTACTTC
TRBJ2-7 TRBV4-3 13 NA NA CASSQEPGGEQYF TGCGCCAGCAGCCAAGAACCAGGTGGCGAGCAGTACTTC
TRBJ2-1 TRBV2 24 NA TRBD1 CASSVPDHLVTGQGALSSYNEQFF TGTGCCAGCAGTGTCCCCGACCATCTTGTAACGGGACAGGGGGCACTGAGCTCCTACAATGAGCAGTTCTTC
TRBJ2-7 TRBV7-2 12 NA NA CASSQSSYGQYF TGTGCCAGCAGCCAGAGCTCCTACGGGCAGTACTTC
TRBJ2-4 TRBV5-6 15 few NA CASSLSPLAKNIQYF TGTGCCAGCAGCTTGAGCCCCTTAGCCAAAAACATTCAGTACTTC
TRBJ1-4 TRBV12-3/TRBV12-4 13 many NA CASSPVLNEKLFF TGTGCCAGCAGTCCCGTTCTTAATGAAAAACTGTTTTTT
TRBJ2-5 TRBV20-1 17 few TRBD2 CSARDSTSGTTRETQYF TGCAGTGCTAGAGATTCCACTAGCGGGACTACTCGGGAGACCCAGTACTTC
TRBJ2-7 TRBV12-3/TRBV12-4 15 NA NA CASSFSTAGAYEQYF TGTGCCAGCAGTTTCAGCACGGCAGGGGCCTACGAGCAGTACTTC
TRBJ2-7 TRBV3-1 15 NA NA CASSQVAGGFYEQYF TGTGCCAGCAGCCAAGTGGCCGGGGGATTCTACGAGCAGTACTTC
TRBJ2-7 TRBV20-1 14 NA TRBD2 CSARGWRESYEQYF TGCAGTGCTAGGGGGTGGCGGGAGAGCTACGAGCAGTACTTC
TRBJ1-1 TRBV18 13 NA TRBD1 CASSFQGGTEAFF TGTGCCAGCTCATTCCAGGGGGGCACTGAAGCTTTCTTT
TRBJ1-2 TRBV7-9 15 NA NA CASSLAGGGPYGYTF TGTGCCAGCAGCTTAGCCGGGGGGGGGCCGTATGGCTACACCTTC
TRBJ2-1 TRBV7-2 15 NA NA CASSFKDSPYNEQFF TGTGCCAGCAGCTTCAAGGACTCACCCTACAATGAGCAGTTCTTC
TRBJ1-1 TRBV21-1 11 once NA CATAWDTEAFF TGTGCCACCGCGTGGGACACTGAAGCTTTCTTT
TRBJ2-5 TRBV5-1 14 many NA CASSLTGYQETQYF TGCGCCAGCAGCTTGACAGGGTACCAAGAGACCCAGTACTTC
TRBJ2-7 TRBV10-3 16 few TRBD2 CAISESLGGSPYEQYF TGTGCCATCAGTGAGTCCCTGGGGGGGTCCCCCTACGAGCAGTACTTC
TRBJ1-3 TRBV29-1 13 NA TRBD1 CSVETGEGNTIYF TGCAGCGTTGAGACAGGGGAAGGAAACACCATATATTTT
TRBJ2-2 TRBV12-3/TRBV12-4 13 few TRBD2 CASRAGAPGELFF TGTGCCTCTCGGGCGGGAGCTCCCGGGGAGCTGTTTTTT
TRBJ2-7 TRBV20-1 15 NA NA CSARARTGNTYEQYF TGCAGTGCTAGAGCACGAACAGGGAACACCTACGAGCAGTACTTC
TRBJ2-7 TRBV7-2 15 NA TRBD2 CASSRSGRPVYEQYF TGTGCCAGCAGCCGTAGCGGGAGGCCGGTATACGAGCAGTACTTC
TRBJ1-4 TRBV7-9 13 NA NA CASSRGDSEKLFF TGTGCCAGCAGCCGCGGTGACAGCGAAAAACTGTTTTTT
TRBJ2-1 TRBV6-5 14 NA TRBD2 CASSPDRASGEQFF TGTGCCAGCAGTCCCGACCGGGCTAGCGGAGAGCAGTTCTTC
TRBJ2-3 TRBV18 15 NA NA CASSPPTRGPDTQYF TGTGCCAGCTCACCACCGACCCGGGGGCCGGATACGCAGTATTTT
TRBJ2-1 TRBV15 12 few NA CATSIRGNEQFF TGTGCCACCAGCATTCGGGGCAATGAGCAGTTCTTC
TRBJ1-6 TRBV6-5 15 few TRBD1 CASTVNRGLTSPLHF TGTGCCAGCACCGTAAACAGGGGGCTAACTTCACCCCTCCACTTT